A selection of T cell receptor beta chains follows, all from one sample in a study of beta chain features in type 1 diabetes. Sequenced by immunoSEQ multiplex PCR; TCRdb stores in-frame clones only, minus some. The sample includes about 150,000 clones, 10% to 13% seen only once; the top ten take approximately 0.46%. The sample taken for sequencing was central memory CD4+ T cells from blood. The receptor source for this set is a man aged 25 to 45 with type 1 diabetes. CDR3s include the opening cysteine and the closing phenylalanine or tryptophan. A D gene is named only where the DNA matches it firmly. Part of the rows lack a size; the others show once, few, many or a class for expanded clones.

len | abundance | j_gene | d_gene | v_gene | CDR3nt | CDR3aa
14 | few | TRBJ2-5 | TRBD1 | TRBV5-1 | TGCGCCAGCAGCTTGACAGGGGTGGGAGAGACCCAGTACTTC | CASSLTGVGETQYF
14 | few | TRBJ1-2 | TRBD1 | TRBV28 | TGTGCCAGCAGTTTTTTGGACAGGGGCTATGGCTACACCTTC | CASSFLDRGYGYTF
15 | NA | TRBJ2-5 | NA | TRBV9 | TGTGCCAGCAGCGTAGAGGGGGGGCAGGGGCAGACCCAGTACTTC | CASSVEGGQGQTQYF
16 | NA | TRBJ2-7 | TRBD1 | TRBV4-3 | TGCGCCAGCAGCCCCAGGCTTGTGGGACAGGGATACGAGCAGTACTTC | CASSPRLVGQGYEQYF
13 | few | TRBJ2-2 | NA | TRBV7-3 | TGTGCCAGCAGCGCGGGCCATGGCGGGGAGCTGTTTTTT | CASSAGHGGELFF
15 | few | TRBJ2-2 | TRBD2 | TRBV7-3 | TGTGCCAGCAGCTTAATGGCGGGAGAGGACGGGGAGCTGTTTTTT | CASSLMAGEDGELFF
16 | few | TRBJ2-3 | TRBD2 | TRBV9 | TGTGCCAGCAGCCCGCTAGCGGGAGGGTCCACAGATACGCAGTATTTT | CASSPLAGGSTDTQYF
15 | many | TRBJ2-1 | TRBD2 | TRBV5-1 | TGCGCCAGCAGCTTCGGGACTAGCGGTATCGATGAGCAGTTCTTC | CASSFGTSGIDEQFF
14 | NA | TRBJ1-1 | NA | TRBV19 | TGTGCCAGTAGTACTTTACAGGAGAACACTGAAGCTTTCTTT | CASSTLQENTEAFF
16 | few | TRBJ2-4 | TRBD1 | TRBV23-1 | TGCGCCAGCAGTCAACTCCAGGGACAGGGGAAAAACATTCAGTACTTC | CASSQLQGQGKNIQYF
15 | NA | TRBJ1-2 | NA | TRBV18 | TGTGCCAGCTCTCCCGGACAGAATCAGGCCCATGGCTACACCTTC | CASSPGQNQAHGYTF
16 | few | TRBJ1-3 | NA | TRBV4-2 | TGTGCCAGCAGCCAAGATGCCGGGACAAGGAGAAACACCATATATTTT | CASSQDAGTRRNTIYF
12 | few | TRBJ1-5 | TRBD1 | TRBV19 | TGTGCCAGTCGACAGGGGGATCAGCCCCAGCATTTT | CASRQGDQPQHF
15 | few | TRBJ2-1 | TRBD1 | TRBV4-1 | TGCGCCAGCAGCCTACAGGGGGCCGTCTACAATGAGCAGTTCTTC | CASSLQGAVYNEQFF
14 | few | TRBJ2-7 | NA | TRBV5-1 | TGTGCCAGCAGCCCGACGCGGCAAAACTACGAGCAGTACTTC | CASSPTRQNYEQYF
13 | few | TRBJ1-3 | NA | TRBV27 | TGTGCCAGCAGTAGCAGGACTGGAAACACCATATATTTT | CASSSRTGNTIYF
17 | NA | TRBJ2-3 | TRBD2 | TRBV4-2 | TGTGCCAGCAGCCAAGAAGGGGCTAGCGGGAGTACAGATACGCAGTATTTT | CASSQEGASGSTDTQYF
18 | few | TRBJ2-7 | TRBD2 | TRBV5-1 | TGCGCCAGCAGCTTGGCCGGGACTAGCGGGACAATCTCCTACGAGCAGTACTTC | CASSLAGTSGTISYEQYF
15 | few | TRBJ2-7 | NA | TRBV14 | TGTGCCAGCAGCCAAGGGAGGGGACGGCGTAGCGAGCAGTACTTC | CASSQGRGRRSEQYF
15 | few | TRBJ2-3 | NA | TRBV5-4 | TGTGCCAGCAGCTTGGTTCAGGGATACACAGATACGCAGTATTTT | CASSLVQGYTDTQYF
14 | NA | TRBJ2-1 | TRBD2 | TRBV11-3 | TGTGCCAGCAGCTTCTATAGCGGGAGTCATGAGCAGTTCTTC | CASSFYSGSHEQFF
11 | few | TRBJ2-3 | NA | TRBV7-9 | TGTGCCAGCAGCTTAGACTCGGGGCAGTATTTT | CASSLDSGQYF
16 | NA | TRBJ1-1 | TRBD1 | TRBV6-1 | TGTGCCAGCAGTGATCCTACGGGACAGAGGAACACTGAAGCTTTCTTT | CASSDPTGQRNTEAFF
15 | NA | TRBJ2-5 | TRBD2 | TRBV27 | TGTGCCAGCAGTTTAAAGGGCCAGCGGGGAGAGACCCAGTACTTC | CASSLKGQRGETQYF
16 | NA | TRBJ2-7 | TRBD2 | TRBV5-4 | TGTGCCAGCAGCTATGGTAGCGGGCCGCTTGTCTACGAGCAGTACTTC | CASSYGSGPLVYEQYF
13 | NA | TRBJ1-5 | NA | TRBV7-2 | TGTGCCAGCAGCTTAGGAGGGTTTAAGCCCCAGCATTTT | CASSLGGFKPQHF
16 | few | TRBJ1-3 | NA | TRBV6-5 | TGTGCCAGCAGTTACGCACGGAGCCTCTCTGGAAACACCATATATTTT | CASSYARSLSGNTIYF